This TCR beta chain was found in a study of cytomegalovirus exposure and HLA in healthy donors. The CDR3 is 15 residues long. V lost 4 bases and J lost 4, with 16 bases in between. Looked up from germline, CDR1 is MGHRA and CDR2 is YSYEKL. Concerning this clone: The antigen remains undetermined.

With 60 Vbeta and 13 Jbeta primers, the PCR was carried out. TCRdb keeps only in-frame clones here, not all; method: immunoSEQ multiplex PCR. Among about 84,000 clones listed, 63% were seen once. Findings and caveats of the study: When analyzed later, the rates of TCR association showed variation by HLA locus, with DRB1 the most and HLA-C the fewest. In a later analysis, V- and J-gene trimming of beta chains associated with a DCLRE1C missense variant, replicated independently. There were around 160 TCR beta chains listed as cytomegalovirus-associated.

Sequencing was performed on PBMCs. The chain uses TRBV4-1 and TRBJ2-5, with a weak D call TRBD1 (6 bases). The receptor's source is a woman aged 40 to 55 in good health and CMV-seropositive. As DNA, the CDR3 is TGCGCCAGCAGCCCAGAGGACAGTGGGAGAGAGACCCAGTACTTC. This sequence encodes CASSPEDSGRETQYF.